This TCR beta chain was sequenced for a study of response to subunit inactivated influenza vaccine. Study-wide results and limits: It was the authors' suggestion that each seasonal influenza vaccination recruits few new T cells.

In TCRdb, the RT-PCR reads were re-called with MiXCR into one record per CDR3 protein. The profile shows roughly 780,000 distinct CDR3 sequences, less than 20% of them singletons. Remarks on this clonotype: As yet, its antigen is unknown.

The V end lost 3 bases, the J end lost 2 bases, and 13 bases lay between the germline ends. The CDR3 is 15 amino acids. The material was PBMCs from blood, obtained roughly 5 days after vaccination. V usage is TRBV12-3 or TRBV12-4 and J usage is TRBJ1-2, with D perhaps TRBD1 (6 bases). The TCR sequence derives from a man in his forties or fifties who received an inactivated influenza vaccine. CDR3 in amino acids: CASSFGQSGNYGYTF. CDR3 DNA sequence: TGTGCCAGCAGTTTTGGACAGTCCGGAAACTATGGCTACACCTTC.